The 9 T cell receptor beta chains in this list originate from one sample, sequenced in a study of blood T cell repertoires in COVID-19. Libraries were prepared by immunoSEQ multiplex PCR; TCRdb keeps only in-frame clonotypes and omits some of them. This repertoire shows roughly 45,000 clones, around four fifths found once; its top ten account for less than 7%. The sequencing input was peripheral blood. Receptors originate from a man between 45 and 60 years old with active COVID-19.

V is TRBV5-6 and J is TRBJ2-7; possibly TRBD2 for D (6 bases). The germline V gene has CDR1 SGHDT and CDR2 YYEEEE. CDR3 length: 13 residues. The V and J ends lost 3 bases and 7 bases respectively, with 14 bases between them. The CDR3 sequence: CASSSGPAGEQYF. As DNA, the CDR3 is TGTGCCAGCAGCTCCGGACCGGCGGGAGAGCAGTACTTC.

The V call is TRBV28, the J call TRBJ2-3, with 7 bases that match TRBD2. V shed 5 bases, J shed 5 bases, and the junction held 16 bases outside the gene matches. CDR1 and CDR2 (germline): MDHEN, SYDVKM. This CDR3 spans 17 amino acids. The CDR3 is CASSPLGPAGSVDTQYF. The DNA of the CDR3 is TGTGCCAGCAGTCCCCTGGGTCCAGCGGGGTCGGTAGATACGCAGTATTTT.

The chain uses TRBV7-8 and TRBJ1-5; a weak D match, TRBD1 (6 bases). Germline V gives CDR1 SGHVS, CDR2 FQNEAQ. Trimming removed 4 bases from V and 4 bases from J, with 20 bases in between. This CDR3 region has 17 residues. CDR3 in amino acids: CASSSRGGGRSNQPQHF. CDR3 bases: TGTGCCAGCAGCTCCCGGGGAGGGGGTCGGAGTAATCAGCCCCAGCATTTT.

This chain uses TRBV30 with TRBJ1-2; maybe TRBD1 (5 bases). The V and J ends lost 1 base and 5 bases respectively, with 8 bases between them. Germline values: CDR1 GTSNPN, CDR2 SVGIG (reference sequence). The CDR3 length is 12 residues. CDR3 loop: CAWSGGFYGYTF. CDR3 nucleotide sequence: TGTGCCTGGAGTGGGGGCTTTTATGGCTACACCTTC.

The CDR3 DNA follows: TGTGCCAGCAGCTTAGCGGCCGATACGCAGTATTTT. Translating gives CASSLAADTQYF. The chain joins TRBV7-9 to TRBJ2-3, with unresolved D. Germline CDR1 is SEHNR and CDR2 is FQNEAQ (reference sequence). V lost 0 bases and J 6 bases, leaving 4 bases between the germline ends. The CDR3 is made up of 12 amino acids.

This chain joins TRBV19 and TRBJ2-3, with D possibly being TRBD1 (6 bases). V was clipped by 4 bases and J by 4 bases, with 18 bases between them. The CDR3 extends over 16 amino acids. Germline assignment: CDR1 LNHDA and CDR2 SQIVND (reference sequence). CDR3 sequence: CASSTTGFGWADTQYF. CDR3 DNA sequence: TGTGCCAGTAGTACAACAGGGTTCGGTTGGGCAGATACGCAGTATTTT.

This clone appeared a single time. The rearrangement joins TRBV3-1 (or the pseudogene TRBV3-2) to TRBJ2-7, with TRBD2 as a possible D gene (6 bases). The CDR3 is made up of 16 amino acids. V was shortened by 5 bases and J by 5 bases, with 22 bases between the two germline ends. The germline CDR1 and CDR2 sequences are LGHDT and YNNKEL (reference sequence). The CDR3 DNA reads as TGTGCCAGCAGCAGGACGAGGACCGCCGGGGAGGACGAGCAGTACTTC. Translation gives CASSRTRTAGEDEQYF.

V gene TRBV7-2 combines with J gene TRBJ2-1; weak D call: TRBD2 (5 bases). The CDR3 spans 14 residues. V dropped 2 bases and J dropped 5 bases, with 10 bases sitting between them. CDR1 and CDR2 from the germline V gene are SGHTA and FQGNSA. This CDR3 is CASSLRGGNNEQFF. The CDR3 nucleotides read TGTGCCAGCAGCTTACGGGGTGGGAACAATGAGCAGTTCTTC.

CDR3 DNA sequence: TGTGCCAGCATCTTTGGCAGCAATCAGCCCCAGCATTTT. This sequence encodes CASIFGSNQPQHF. The chain couples TRBV6-5 to TRBJ1-5; D gene ambiguous. The length of the CDR3 is 13 residues. Germline V CDR1 and CDR2: MNHEY, SVGAGI. V shed 7 bases and J shed 1 base, with 8 bases lying between them.